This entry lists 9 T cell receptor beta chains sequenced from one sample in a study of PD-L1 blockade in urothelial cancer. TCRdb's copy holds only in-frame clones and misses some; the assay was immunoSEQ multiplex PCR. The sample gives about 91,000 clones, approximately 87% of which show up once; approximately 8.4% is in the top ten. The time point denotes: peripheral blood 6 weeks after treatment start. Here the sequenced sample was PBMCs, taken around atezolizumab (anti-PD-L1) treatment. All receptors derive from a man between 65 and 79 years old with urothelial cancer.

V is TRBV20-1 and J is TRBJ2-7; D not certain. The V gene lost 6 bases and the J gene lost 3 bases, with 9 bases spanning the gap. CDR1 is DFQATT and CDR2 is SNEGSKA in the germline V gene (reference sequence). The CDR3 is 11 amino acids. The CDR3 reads CSAVYGYEQYF. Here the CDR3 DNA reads TGCAGTGCCGTGTACGGCTACGAGCAGTACTTC.

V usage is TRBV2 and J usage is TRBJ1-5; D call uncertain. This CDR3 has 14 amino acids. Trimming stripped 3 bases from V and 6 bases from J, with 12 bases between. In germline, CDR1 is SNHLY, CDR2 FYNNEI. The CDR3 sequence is CASSDPGWGQPQHF. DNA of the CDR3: TGTGCCAGCAGTGATCCGGGGTGGGGTCAGCCCCAGCATTTT.

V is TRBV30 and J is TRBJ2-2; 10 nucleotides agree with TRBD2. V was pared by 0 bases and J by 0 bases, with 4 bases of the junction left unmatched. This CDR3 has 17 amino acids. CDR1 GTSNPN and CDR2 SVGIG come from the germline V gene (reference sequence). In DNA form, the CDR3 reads TGTGCCTGGAGTGTAAAGCGGGGGGGCCCGAACACCGGGGAGCTGTTTTTT. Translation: CAWSVKRGGPNTGELFF.

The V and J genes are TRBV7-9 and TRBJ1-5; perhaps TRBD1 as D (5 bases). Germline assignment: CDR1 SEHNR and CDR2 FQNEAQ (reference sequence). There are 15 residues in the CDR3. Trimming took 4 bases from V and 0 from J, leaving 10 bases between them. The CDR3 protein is CASSSSDNSNQPQHF. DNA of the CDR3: TGTGCCAGCAGCTCCTCGGACAATAGCAATCAGCCCCAGCATTTT.

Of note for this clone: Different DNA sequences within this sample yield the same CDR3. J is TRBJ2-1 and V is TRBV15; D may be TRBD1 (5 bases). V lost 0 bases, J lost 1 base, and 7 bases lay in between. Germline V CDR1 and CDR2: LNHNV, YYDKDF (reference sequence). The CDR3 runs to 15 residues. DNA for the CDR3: TGTGCCACCAGCAGAGACAGGGAATCCTACAATGAGCAGTTCTTC. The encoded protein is CATSRDRESYNEQFF.

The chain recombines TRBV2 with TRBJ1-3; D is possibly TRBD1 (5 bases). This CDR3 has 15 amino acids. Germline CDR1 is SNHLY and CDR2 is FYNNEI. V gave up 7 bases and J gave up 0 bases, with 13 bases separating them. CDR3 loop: CASTGRQFSGNTIYF. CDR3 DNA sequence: TGTGCCAGCACCGGACGACAGTTCTCTGGAAACACCATATATTTT.

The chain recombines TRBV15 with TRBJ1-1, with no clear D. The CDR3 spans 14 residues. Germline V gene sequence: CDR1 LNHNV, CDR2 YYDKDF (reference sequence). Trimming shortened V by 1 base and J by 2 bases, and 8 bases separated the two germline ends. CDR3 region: CATSRGSLNTEAFF. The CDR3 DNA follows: TGTGCCACCAGCAGAGGATCGCTAAACACTGAAGCTTTCTTT.

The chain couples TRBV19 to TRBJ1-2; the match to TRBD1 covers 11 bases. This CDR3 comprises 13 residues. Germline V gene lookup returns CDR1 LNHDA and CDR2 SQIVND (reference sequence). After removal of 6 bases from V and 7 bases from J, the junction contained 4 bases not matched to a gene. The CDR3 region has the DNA TGTGCCAGTAGAAGGGACAGGGGGTCTGGCTACACCTTC. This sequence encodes CASRRDRGSGYTF.

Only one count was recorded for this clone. The CDR3 region has the DNA TGTGCCAGCAAGCTCTTCGTCAATCAGCCCCAGCATTTT. It specifies CASKLFVNQPQHF. The gene calls are TRBV5-8 and TRBJ1-5; D unclear. With 6 bases removed from V and 3 bases from J, the gap between germline ends came to 10 bases. Germline V CDR1 and CDR2: SGHTS, YDEGEE. This CDR3 has 13 residues.